This T cell receptor beta chain is drawn from a study of blood T cell repertoires in COVID-19. About the research overall: The United States, Italy and Spain were the sources of the acute and convalescent COVID-19 samples. Sources were T cells, B-cell-depleted T cells, or PBMCs; the material itself was cDNA or gDNA.

Assay used: immunoSEQ multiplex PCR; TCRdb lists only in-frame clones, some missing. This sample yields more than 200,000 clones, of which 86% are seen a single time; over 2% belongs to the top ten. Germline lookup yields CDR1 SGHTA and CDR2 FQGNSA. The V gene lost 0 bases and the J gene lost 7 bases, with 17 bases spanning the gap. There are 16 residues in the CDR3. The chain uses TRBV7-2 and TRBJ2-3, with D possibly matching TRBD2 (6 bases). This TCR was recovered from a woman between 45 and 60 years old with acute or convalescent COVID-19. The sequencing sample was made of peripheral blood. The CDR3 is CASSLALGLAINTQYF. In nucleotides, the CDR3 is TGTGCCAGCAGCTTAGCCCTGGGACTGGCTATTAATACGCAGTATTTT.